The 18 T cell receptor beta chains below were found in one sample sequenced in a study of cytomegalovirus exposure and HLA in healthy donors. Amplification used 60 Vbeta primers and 13 Jbeta primers. Clones were sequenced by immunoSEQ multiplex PCR, and TCRdb holds only the in-frame ones, with some missing. The sample includes 140,000 or so clones, 82% seen only once; the top ten take 3% to 3.5%. The sample consisted of PBMCs. The receptors originated from a male donor in good health and CMV-seronegative.

The CDR3 is CASSYSKPLTNYGYTF. CDR3 DNA: TGTGCCAGCAGTTACTCTAAGCCCCTGACTAACTATGGCTACACCTTC. The rearrangement links TRBV6-5 to TRBJ1-2; D gene ambiguous. Germline loops: CDR1 MNHEY, CDR2 SVGAGI. The CDR3 runs to 16 residues. Trimming stripped 0 bases from V and 0 bases from J, with 11 bases between.

This chain joins TRBV15 and TRBJ2-2; no firm D call. This CDR3 spans 15 amino acids. Trimming stripped 1 base from V and 1 base from J, with 7 bases between. From germline, CDR1 is LNHNV and CDR2 YYDKDF (reference sequence). CDR3 region: CATSRVNRNTGELFF. Written as DNA, the CDR3 is TGTGCCACCAGCAGAGTTAATAGGAACACCGGGGAGCTGTTTTTT.

The J gene is TRBJ1-4, the V gene TRBV29-1; 7 bases align to TRBD1. The CDR3 has 12 amino acids. The V segment lost 4 bases and the J segment 8 bases; nucleotides outside the gene matches: 4. Germline loops: CDR1 SQVTM, CDR2 ANQGSEA. This chain's CDR3 is CSVGTGREKLFF. The CDR3 DNA sequence: TGCAGCGTTGGGACAGGCAGGGAAAAACTGTTTTTT.

The gene calls are TRBV29-1 and TRBJ2-3, with 12 nucleotides matching TRBD2. The CDR3 consists of 15 residues. With V trimmed by 2 bases and J by 5 bases, 5 bases remained unmatched. The germline gives CDR1 SQVTM, CDR2 ANQGSEA. The CDR3 loop is CSVELASGRGDTQYF. For the CDR3, the DNA is TGCAGCGTTGAACTTGCTAGCGGGAGGGGAGATACGCAGTATTTT.

This clone was seen just once. This chain joins TRBV11-3 and TRBJ2-7; D is perhaps TRBD2 (6 bases). The CDR3 runs to 13 residues. Trimming took off 4 bases at V and 5 bases at J, with 12 bases between the two ends. In germline, CDR1 is SGHNT, CDR2 YENEEA. CDR3 nucleotide sequence: TGTGCCAGCAGCTACCGGGAGAACGACGAGCAGTACTTC. It codes for CASSYRENDEQYF.

The rearrangement joins TRBV6-5 to TRBJ2-5; the D gene is possibly TRBD1 (6 bases). CDR1 MNHEY and CDR2 SVGAGI come from the germline V gene. Trimming shortened V by 2 bases and J by 2 bases, and 12 bases separated the two germline ends. The length of the CDR3 is 15 residues. The DNA for the CDR3 is TGTGCCAGCAGTTACGACAGGACTGCTCAAGAGACCCAGTACTTC. Translated, it gives CASSYDRTAQETQYF.

The chain carries TRBV5-1 and TRBJ2-7, with D tentatively TRBD2 (6 bases). The germline CDR1 and CDR2 sequences are SGHRS and YFSETQ. This CDR3 region has 15 residues. Deletions cut 0 bases from V and 3 bases from J, with 13 bases between. The CDR3 nucleotides read TGCGCCAGCAGCTTGGAAGCGGGCTGGGGCTACGAGCAGTACTTC. This encodes CASSLEAGWGYEQYF.

The chain is built from TRBV5-8 and TRBJ1-6; D is uncertain. CDR3 length: 14 residues. Germline V gene data show CDR1 as SGHTS and CDR2 as YDEGEE. Trimming left V 1 base short and J 6 bases short, with 8 bases between. The CDR3 sequence is CASSLSGFNSPLHF. CDR3 DNA sequence: TGTGCCAGCAGCTTGTCGGGTTTTAATTCACCCCTCCACTTT.

The chain couples TRBV6-5 to TRBJ1-4; D remains unclear. This CDR3 region has 14 residues. Trimming removed 6 bases at V and 8 bases at J, with 16 bases between. Germline V gene sequence: CDR1 MNHEY, CDR2 SVGAGI. The CDR3 protein is CASRAYIGDEKLFF. CDR3 nucleotides: TGTGCCAGCAGGGCCTACATAGGAGACGAAAAACTGTTTTTT.

The V gene is TRBV19, the J gene TRBJ1-6; TRBD1 might be the D (5 bases). The CDR3 length is 13 residues. Trimming stripped 8 bases from V and 6 bases from J, with 11 bases between. Germline V lookup: CDR1 LNHDA, CDR2 SQIVND (reference sequence). DNA of the CDR3: TGTGCCAGTTTCGGCAGGGCTAATTCACCCCTCCACTTT. Translated, it gives CASFGRANSPLHF.

This clone is a singleton in its sample. The V gene is TRBV28, the J gene TRBJ2-7, with TRBD2 as a possible D gene (6 bases). CDR3 size: 15 residues. Trimming pared 4 bases from V and 0 bases from J, leaving 13 bases between. Germline CDR1 is MDHEN and CDR2 is SYDVKM. CDR3 protein: CASSSPAGFSYEQYF. The CDR3 coding sequence is TGTGCCAGCAGTTCCCCAGCGGGCTTCTCCTACGAGCAGTACTTC.

The chain joins TRBV27 to TRBJ1-5, with a possible D match to TRBD1 (6 bases). The CDR3 totals 14 residues. Trimming cost V 5 bases and J 2 bases, with 10 bases left between them. Germline CDR1 MNHEY, CDR2 SMNVEV (reference sequence). The CDR3 sequence is CASSLQGGNQPQHF. As DNA, the CDR3 is TGTGCCAGCAGTCTACAGGGCGGCAATCAGCCCCAGCATTTT.

V usage is TRBV5-8 and J usage is TRBJ2-4; TRBD2 matches at 10 bases. J gave up 2 bases and V 0 bases, and 2 bases lay outside the gene matches. Germline loops: CDR1 SGHTS, CDR2 YDEGEE. The CDR3 sequence is 16 residues long. The CDR3 nucleotides read TGTGCCAGCAGCTTGGGGACTAGCGGCCCCAAAAACATTCAGTACTTC. Residues: CASSLGTSGPKNIQYF.

The chain carries TRBV7-2 and TRBJ2-1, with D possibly TRBD2 on 5 matching bases. The CDR3 length is 14 residues. V was shortened by 5 bases and J by 4 bases, with 12 bases between the two germline ends. Looked up from germline, CDR1 is SGHTA and CDR2 is FQGNSA. The CDR3 sequence: CASSPNSGYNEQFF. Here the CDR3 DNA reads TGTGCCAGCAGCCCTAACAGCGGATACAATGAGCAGTTCTTC.

In nucleotides, the CDR3 is TGTGCCAGCAGCTCTACTAGAAGTCTACTCGCAGATACGCAGTATTTT. Amino acids: CASSSTRSLLADTQYF. The chain is built from TRBV7-2 and TRBJ2-3; tentatively, D is TRBD2 (5 bases). Deletions cut 4 bases from V and 4 bases from J, with 18 bases between. The CDR3 runs to 16 residues. Germline V CDR1 and CDR2: SGHTA, FQGNSA.

The rearrangement links TRBV19 to TRBJ2-2, with D perhaps TRBD2 (6 bases). This CDR3 is 14 amino acids long. Trimming pared 5 bases from V and 6 bases from J, leaving 13 bases between. Per germline, CDR1 LNHDA and CDR2 SQIVND (reference sequence). The CDR3 DNA sequence: TGTGCCAGTAGTGGTCGGGGGAGAGCCGGGGAGCTGTTTTTT. It codes for CASSGRGRAGELFF.

The chain links TRBV27 to TRBJ2-3; 7 bases fit TRBD1. V was pared by 3 bases and J by 1 base, with 4 bases of the junction left unmatched. The CDR3 consists of 15 residues. CDR1 and CDR2 from the germline V gene are MNHEY and SMNVEV (reference sequence). CDR3 DNA sequence: TGTGCCAGCAGTTTCAGGGGGTTACGCACAGATACGCAGTATTTT. This translates into CASSFRGLRTDTQYF.

The rearrangement uses TRBV5-1 and TRBJ1-2; D may be TRBD1 (5 bases). There are 15 residues in the CDR3. The germline CDR1 and CDR2 sequences are SGHRS and YFSETQ. V lost 4 bases and J 3 bases, leaving 16 bases between the germline ends. The CDR3 sequence is CASSLSPWGDYGYTF. The CDR3 nucleotides are TGCGCCAGCAGCCTTTCCCCTTGGGGGGACTATGGCTACACCTTC.